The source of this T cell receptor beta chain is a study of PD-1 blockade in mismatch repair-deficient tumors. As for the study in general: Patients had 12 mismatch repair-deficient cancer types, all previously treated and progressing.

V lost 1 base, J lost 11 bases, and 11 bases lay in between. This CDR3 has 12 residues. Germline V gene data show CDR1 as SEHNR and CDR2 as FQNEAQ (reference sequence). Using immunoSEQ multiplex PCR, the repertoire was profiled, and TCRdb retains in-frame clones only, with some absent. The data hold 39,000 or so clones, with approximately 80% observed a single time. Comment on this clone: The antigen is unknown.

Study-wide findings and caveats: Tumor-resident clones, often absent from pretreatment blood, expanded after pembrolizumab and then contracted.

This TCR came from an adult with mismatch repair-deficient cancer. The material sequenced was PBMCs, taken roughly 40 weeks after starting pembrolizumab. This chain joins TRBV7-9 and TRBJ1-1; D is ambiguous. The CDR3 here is CASSLGPAEAFF. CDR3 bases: TGTGCCAGCAGCTTAGGTCCCGCCGAGGCTTTCTTT.